These 12 T cell receptor beta chains share one sample of origin, sequenced in a study of blood T cells in healthy people across ages. Combining a sample-barcoded 5' primer with a J-beta primer mix, a second PCR ran for roughly 7 to 11 cycles. MiXCR, run by TCRdb on the 5' RACE reads, gives a single entry per CDR3 protein. The sample has around 1,700,000 distinct CDR3 sequences; 28% are singletons. Sequenced input: blood. The origin of the receptors is a woman in her 30s in good health.

This clonotype has just one count. At one of its ends the junction is not consistent with the germline gene, which may arise from a read error. This chain uses TRBV18 with TRBJ1-5; D might be TRBD1 (6 bases). CDR1 KGHSH and CDR2 LQKENI come from the germline V gene. The CDR3 loop spans 15 amino acids. The CDR3 sequence: CTSSPGGAGNQPQHF. CDR3 nucleotides: TGTACCAGCTCACCCGGGGGGGCCGGCAATCAGCCCCAGCATTTT.

The V gene is TRBV7-9, the J gene TRBJ2-5; a weak D match, TRBD2 (6 bases). The CDR3 totals 14 residues. CDR1 and CDR2 (germline): SEHNR, FQNEAQ (reference sequence). Trimming removed 6 bases at V and 2 bases at J, with 13 bases between. The CDR3 region is CASSLPGLQETQYF. DNA of the CDR3: TGTGCCAGCAGTCTGCCGGGACTGCAAGAGACCCAGTACTTC.

This chain uses TRBV20-1 with TRBJ2-1, with D tentatively TRBD2 (5 bases). Trimming removed 5 bases at V and 4 bases at J, with 18 bases between. CDR1 DFQATT and CDR2 SNEGSKA come from the germline V gene (reference sequence). CDR3 size: 15 residues. The CDR3 DNA reads TGCAGTGCTTCAGAGCGGCACGAGGAGTACAATGAGCAGTTCTTC. Protein: CSASERHEEYNEQFF.

This clonotype has only a few counts. The CDR3 DNA reads TGTGCCAGCAGGACTCTGAGCTCTGGGGCCAACGTCCTGACTTTC. It codes for CASRTLSSGANVLTF. V is TRBV6-5 and J is TRBJ2-6; no clear D. The CDR3 is 15 residues long. From germline, CDR1 is MNHEY and CDR2 SVGAGI. V was pared by 6 bases and J by 0 bases, with 9 bases between.

This clonotype occurred many times. The J gene is TRBJ2-7, the V gene TRBV20-1; 12 nucleotides align to TRBD2. J was trimmed by 4 bases and V by 6 bases; bases with no gene match: 10. The germline CDR1 and CDR2 sequences are DFQATT and SNEGSKA (reference sequence). The CDR3 totals 15 residues. The CDR3: CSANHPTSGGYEQYF. CDR3 coding DNA: TGCAGTGCCAATCATCCGACTAGCGGGGGATACGAGCAGTACTTC.

This clonotype was seen a handful of times. One junction end does not reproduce the germline sequence, and a read error may be involved. The chain uses TRBV12-3 or TRBV12-4 and TRBJ1-6, with D possibly being TRBD1 (5 bases). This CDR3 is built from 14 residues. Here the CDR3 DNA reads TGTGCCAGCAGCCGGGGCCGAGGGAGTTCACCCCCCCACTTT. Encoded protein: CASSRGRGSSPPHF.

This clonotype was seen many times. The gene calls are TRBV3-1 and TRBJ2-5; D might be TRBD1 or TRBD2, each matching 5 bases. This CDR3 is built from 16 residues. V lost 0 bases and J lost 2, with 13 bases in between. CDR1 is LGHDT, CDR2 YNNKEL, per germline (reference sequence). CDR3 DNA sequence: TGTGCCAGCAGCCAAGAATCATGGGGGAAGCAAGAGACCCAGTACTTC. Amino acids: CASSQESWGKQETQYF.

The rearrangement uses TRBV3-1 and TRBJ1-2; 9 nucleotides line up with TRBD1. The V and J ends lost 5 bases and 7 bases, in that order; junction bases with no gene match: 5. From germline, CDR1 is LGHDT and CDR2 YNNKEL (reference sequence). This CDR3 contains 13 residues. The CDR3 nucleotides are TGTGCCAGCAGCGACCGGACAGGGGCTGGCTACACCTTC. It codes for CASSDRTGAGYTF.

Worth noting for this clonotype: One junction end disagrees with the germline gene, perhaps due to a read error. The chain employs TRBV5-1 and TRBJ2-1, with D possibly matching TRBD1 (6 bases). The CDR3 is made up of 16 amino acids. The germline CDR1 and CDR2 sequences are SGHRS and YFSETQ. The DNA for the CDR3 is TGCGCCAACAGCTCAGGTGGGGGCAACTCCTACAATGAGCAGTTCTTC. It yields the protein CANSSGGGNSYNEQFF.

The sample holds a few counts of this clonotype. This rearrangement joins TRBV7-8 to TRBJ2-7, with 10 bases aligning to TRBD2. Germline lookup yields CDR1 SGHVS and CDR2 FQNEAQ. The CDR3 spans 15 residues. Unmatched junction bases numbered 8, after V lost 6 bases and J lost 3 bases. The CDR3 spells CASSSWTSGRYEQYF. The CDR3 coding sequence is TGTGCCAGCAGTTCTTGGACTAGCGGACGCTACGAGCAGTACTTC.

This clonotype was seen a handful of times. The chain employs TRBV12-3 or TRBV12-4 and TRBJ1-1; D possibly corresponds to TRBD1 (6 bases). Trimming stripped 7 bases from V and 0 bases from J, with 18 bases between. This CDR3 spans 16 amino acids. The CDR3 DNA is TGTGCCAGCATCCCACGAGGGGGACTGCTGAACACTGAAGCTTTCTTT. Its protein product is CASIPRGGLLNTEAFF.

This chain links TRBV5-1 with TRBJ2-5; D is possibly TRBD1 (8 bases). V was cut by 6 bases and J by 5 bases, with 17 bases left in between. The CDR3 covers 14 residues. In germline, CDR1 is SGHRS, CDR2 YFSETQ. CDR3 sequence (DNA): TGCGCCAGCAAACAGGGGGGGGCCGGGGAGACCCAGTACTTC. Amino acid sequence: CASKQGGAGETQYF.